This TCR beta chain was retrieved from a study of technical replicates of blood from four donors. Measured with immunoSEQ multiplex PCR; TCRdb has only the in-frame clones, and not every one. The sample lists 65,000 to 80,000 clones; roughly 97% were seen once. Between the trimmed V and J ends, which lost 7 bases and 0 bases, there was a span of 15 bases. The CDR3 runs to 16 residues. Germline V CDR1 and CDR2: MDHEN, SYDVKM. Material: T cells isolated from PBMCs. This TCR was recovered from a human donor in good health. This sequence joins TRBV28 and TRBJ2-2, with D hard to call. CDR3 loop: CASTMLGYPNTGELFF. For the CDR3, the DNA is TGTGCCAGCACCATGTTGGGCTACCCGAACACCGGGGAGCTGTTTTTT.